The clone carrying this T cell receptor (beta chain) has ten or more counts. This sample stems from a study of T cells after yellow fever vaccination. TCRdb reanalysed the 5' RACE reads using MiXCR and keeps one entry per CDR3 protein. Among around 150,000 distinct CDR3 sequences listed, about 7% were seen once. V was cut by 6 bases and J by 1 base, with 9 bases left in between. Germline V lookup: CDR1 DFQATT, CDR2 SNEGSKA (reference sequence). The CDR3 is 12 residues long. This TCR came from a man aged 18 to 30 who received the YFV17D yellow fever vaccine. The sequencing here drew on CD4+ T cells sorted from PBMCs, taken about 5 days after the first yellow fever vaccination. The chain links TRBV20-1 to TRBJ1-1; TRBD1 is a possible D gene (6 bases). The CDR3 sequence is CSALGGNTEAFF. In DNA, the CDR3 is TGCAGTGCCCTAGGGGGGAACACTGAAGCTTTCTTT.